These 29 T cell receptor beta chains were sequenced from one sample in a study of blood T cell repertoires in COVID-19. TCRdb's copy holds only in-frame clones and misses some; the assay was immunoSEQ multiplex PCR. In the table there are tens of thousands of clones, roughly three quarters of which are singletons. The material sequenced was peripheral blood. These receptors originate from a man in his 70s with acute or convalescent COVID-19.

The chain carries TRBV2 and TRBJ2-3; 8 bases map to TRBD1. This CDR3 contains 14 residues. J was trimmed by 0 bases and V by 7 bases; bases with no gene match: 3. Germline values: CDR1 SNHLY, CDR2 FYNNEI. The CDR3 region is CASTGQGSTDTQYF. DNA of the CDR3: TGTGCCAGCACCGGACAGGGCAGCACAGATACGCAGTATTTT. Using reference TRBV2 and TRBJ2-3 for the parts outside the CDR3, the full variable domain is EPEVTQTPSHQVTQMGQEVILRCVPISNHLYFYWYRQILGQKVEFLVSFYNNEISEKSEIFDDQFSVERPDGSNFTLKIRSTKLEDSAMYFCASTGQGSTDTQYFGPGTRLTVL.

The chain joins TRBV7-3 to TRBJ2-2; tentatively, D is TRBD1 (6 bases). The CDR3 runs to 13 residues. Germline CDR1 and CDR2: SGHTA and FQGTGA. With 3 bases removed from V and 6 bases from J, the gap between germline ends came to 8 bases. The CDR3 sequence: CASSFRGSGELFF. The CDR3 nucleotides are TGTGCCAGCAGCTTCAGGGGATCCGGGGAGCTGTTTTTT.

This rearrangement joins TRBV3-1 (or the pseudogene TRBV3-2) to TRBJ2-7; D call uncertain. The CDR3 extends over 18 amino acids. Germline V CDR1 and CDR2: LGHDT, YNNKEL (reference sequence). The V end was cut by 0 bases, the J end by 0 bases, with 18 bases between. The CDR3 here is CASSQDSSFHSSSYEQYF. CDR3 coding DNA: TGTGCCAGCAGCCAAGATTCATCGTTCCACTCGAGCTCCTACGAGCAGTACTTC.

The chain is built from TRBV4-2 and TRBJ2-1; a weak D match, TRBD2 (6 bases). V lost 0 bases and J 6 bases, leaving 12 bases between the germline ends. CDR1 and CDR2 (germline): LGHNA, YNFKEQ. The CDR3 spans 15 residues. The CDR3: CASSQEGTGGNEQFF. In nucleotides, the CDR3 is TGTGCCAGCAGCCAAGAGGGGACCGGGGGCAATGAGCAGTTCTTC.

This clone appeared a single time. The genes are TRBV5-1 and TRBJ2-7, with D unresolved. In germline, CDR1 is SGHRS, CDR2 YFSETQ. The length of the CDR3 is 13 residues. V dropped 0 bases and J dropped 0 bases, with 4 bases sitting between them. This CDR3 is CASSLDLSYEQYF. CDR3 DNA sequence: TGCGCCAGCAGCTTGGATCTCTCCTACGAGCAGTACTTC.

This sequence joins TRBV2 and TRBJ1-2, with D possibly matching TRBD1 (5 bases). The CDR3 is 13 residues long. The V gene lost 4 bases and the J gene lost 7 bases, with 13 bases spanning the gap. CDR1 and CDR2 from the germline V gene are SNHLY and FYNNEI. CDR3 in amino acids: CASSGRQGSGYTF. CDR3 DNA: TGTGCCAGCAGTGGAAGGCAGGGAAGTGGCTACACCTTC. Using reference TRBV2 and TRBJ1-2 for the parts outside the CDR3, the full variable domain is EPEVTQTPSHQVTQMGQEVILRCVPISNHLYFYWYRQILGQKVEFLVSFYNNEISEKSEIFDDQFSVERPDGSNFTLKIRSTKLEDSAMYFCASSGRQGSGYTFGSGTRLTVV.

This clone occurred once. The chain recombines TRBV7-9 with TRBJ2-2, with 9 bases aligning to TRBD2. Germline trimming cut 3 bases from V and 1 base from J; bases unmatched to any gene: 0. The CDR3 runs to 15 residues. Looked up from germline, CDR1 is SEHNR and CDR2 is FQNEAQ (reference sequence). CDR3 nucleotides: TGTGCCAGCAGCTTGACTAGCGGGAACACCGGGGAGCTGTTTTTT. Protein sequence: CASSLTSGNTGELFF. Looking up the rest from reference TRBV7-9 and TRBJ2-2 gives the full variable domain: DTGVSQNPRHKITKRGQNVTFRCDPISEHNRLYWYRQTLGQGPEFLTYFQNEAQLEKSRLLSDRFSAERPKGSFSTLEIQRTEQGDSAMYLCASSLTSGNTGELFFGEGSRLTVL.

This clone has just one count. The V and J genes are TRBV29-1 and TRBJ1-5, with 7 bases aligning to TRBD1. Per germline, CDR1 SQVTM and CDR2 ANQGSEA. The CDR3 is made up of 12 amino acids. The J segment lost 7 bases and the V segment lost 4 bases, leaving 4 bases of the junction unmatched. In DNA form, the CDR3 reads TGCAGCGTTGGAGGGGGCGACCAGCCCCAGCATTTT. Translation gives CSVGGGDQPQHF.

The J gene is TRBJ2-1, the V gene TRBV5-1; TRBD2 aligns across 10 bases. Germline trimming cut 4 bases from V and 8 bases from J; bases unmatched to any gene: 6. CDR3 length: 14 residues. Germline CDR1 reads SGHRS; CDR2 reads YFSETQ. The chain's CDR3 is CASSHSGGAYEQFF. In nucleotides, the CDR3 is TGCGCCAGCAGCCACAGCGGGGGGGCCTATGAGCAGTTCTTC.

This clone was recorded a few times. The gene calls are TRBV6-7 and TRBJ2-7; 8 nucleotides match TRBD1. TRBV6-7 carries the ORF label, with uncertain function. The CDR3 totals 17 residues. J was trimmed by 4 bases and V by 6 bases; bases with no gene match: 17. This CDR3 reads CASSSPQDRDFHYEQYV. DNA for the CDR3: TGTGCCAGCAGCTCCCCCCAGGACAGGGATTTCCATTACGAGCAGTACGTC.

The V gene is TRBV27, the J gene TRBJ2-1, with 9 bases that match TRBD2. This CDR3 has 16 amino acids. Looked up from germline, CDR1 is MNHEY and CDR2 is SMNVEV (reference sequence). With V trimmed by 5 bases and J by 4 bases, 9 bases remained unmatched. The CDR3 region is CASSRRGGAVYNEQFF. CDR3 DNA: TGTGCCAGCAGTCGACGCGGGGGGGCGGTGTACAATGAGCAGTTCTTC.

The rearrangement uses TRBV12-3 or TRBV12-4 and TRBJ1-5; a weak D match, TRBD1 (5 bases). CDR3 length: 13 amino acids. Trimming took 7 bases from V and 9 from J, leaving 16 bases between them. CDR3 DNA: TGTGCCAGCAACTTTGACCGCCAGGGGCCCCAGCATTTT. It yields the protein CASNFDRQGPQHF.

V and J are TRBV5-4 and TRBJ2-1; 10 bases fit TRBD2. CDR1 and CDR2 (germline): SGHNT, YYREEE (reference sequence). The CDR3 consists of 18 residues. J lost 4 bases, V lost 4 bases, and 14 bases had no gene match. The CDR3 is CASSLGFLAGGGYNEQFF. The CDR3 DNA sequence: TGTGCCAGCAGCCTGGGGTTCTTAGCGGGGGGAGGATACAATGAGCAGTTCTTC.

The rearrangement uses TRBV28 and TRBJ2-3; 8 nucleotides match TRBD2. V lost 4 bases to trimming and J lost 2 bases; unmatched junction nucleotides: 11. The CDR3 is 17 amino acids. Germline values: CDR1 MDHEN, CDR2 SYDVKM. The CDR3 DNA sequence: TGTGCCAGCAGTTCCCCTGAGCGGGGGCCACCCACAGATACGCAGTATTTT. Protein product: CASSSPERGPPTDTQYF.

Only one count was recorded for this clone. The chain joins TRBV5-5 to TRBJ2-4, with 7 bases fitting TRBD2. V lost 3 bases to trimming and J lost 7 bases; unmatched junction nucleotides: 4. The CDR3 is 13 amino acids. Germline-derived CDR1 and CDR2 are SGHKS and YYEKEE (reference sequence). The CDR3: CASSWEGANIQYF. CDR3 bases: TGTGCCAGCAGCTGGGAGGGTGCGAACATTCAGTACTTC. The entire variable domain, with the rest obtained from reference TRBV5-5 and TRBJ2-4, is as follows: DAGVTQSPTHLIKTRGQQVTLRCSPISGHKSVSWYQQVLGQGPQFIFQYYEKEERGRGNFPDRFSARQFPNYSSELNVNALLLGDSALYLCASSWEGANIQYFGAGTRLSVL.

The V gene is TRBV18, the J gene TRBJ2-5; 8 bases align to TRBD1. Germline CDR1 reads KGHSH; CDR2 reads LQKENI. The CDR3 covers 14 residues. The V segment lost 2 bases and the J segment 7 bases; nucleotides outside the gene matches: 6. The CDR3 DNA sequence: TGTGCCAGCTCACCATCCACAACAGGGGGGACCCAGTACTTC. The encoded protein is CASSPSTTGGTQYF.

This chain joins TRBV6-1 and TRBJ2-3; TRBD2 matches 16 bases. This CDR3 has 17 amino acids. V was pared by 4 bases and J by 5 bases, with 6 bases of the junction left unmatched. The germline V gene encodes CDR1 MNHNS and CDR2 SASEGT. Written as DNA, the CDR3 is TGTGCCAGCAGTGCCACCGGGACTAGCGGGGGGGTAGATACGCAGTATTTT. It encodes CASSATGTSGGVDTQYF.

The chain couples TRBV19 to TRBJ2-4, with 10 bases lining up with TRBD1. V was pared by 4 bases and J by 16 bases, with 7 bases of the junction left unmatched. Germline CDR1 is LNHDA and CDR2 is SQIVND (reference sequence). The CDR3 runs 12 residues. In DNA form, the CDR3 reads TGTGCCAGTAGTACCCGACAGGGGGCATCTTACTTC. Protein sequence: CASSTRQGASYF.

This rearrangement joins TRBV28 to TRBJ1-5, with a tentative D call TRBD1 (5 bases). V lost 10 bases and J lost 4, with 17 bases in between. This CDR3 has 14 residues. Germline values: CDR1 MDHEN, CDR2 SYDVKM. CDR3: CATVAGVGNQPQHF. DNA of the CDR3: TGTGCCACCGTGGCGGGGGTAGGAAATCAGCCCCAGCATTTT.

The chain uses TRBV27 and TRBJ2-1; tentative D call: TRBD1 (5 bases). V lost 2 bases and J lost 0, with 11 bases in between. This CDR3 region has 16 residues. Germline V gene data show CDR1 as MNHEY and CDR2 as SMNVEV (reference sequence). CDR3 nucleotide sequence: TGTGCCAGCAGTTTAAGGGGCCCTAGCTCCTACAATGAGCAGTTCTTC. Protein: CASSLRGPSSYNEQFF.

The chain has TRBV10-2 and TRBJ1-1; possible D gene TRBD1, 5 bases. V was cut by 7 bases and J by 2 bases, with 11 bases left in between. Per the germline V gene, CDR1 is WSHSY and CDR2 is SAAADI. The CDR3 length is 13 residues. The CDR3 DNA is TGCGCCAGCATAGAAGACAGAAACACTGAAGCTTTCTTT. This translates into CASIEDRNTEAFF.

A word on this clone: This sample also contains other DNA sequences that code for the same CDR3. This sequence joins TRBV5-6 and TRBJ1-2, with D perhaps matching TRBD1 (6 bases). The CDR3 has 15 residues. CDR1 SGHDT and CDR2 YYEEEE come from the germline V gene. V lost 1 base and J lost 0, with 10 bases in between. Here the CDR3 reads CASSLTGRPNYGYTF. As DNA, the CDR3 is TGTGCCAGCAGCTTGACAGGGAGACCTAACTATGGCTACACCTTC.

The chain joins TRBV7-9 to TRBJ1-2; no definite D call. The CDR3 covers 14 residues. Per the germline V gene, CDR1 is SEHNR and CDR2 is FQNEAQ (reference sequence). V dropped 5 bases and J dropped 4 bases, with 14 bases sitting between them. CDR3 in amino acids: CASSIDGGSYGYTF. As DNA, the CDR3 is TGTGCCAGCAGCATAGACGGTGGGAGCTATGGCTACACCTTC. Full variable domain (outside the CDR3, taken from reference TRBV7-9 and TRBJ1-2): DTGVSQNPRHKITKRGQNVTFRCDPISEHNRLYWYRQTLGQGPEFLTYFQNEAQLEKSRLLSDRFSAERPKGSFSTLEIQRTEQGDSAMYLCASSIDGGSYGYTFGSGTRLTVV.

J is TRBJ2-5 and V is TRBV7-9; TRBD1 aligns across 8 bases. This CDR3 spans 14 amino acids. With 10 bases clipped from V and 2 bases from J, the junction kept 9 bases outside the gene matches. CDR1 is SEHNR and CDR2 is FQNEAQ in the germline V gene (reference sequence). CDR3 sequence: CAIGQGSDQETQYF. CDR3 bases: TGTGCCATCGGACAGGGTTCGGATCAAGAGACCCAGTACTTC.

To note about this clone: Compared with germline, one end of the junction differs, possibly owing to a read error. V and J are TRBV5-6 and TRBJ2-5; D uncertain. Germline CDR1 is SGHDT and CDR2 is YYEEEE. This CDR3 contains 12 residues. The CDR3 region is CVSSPVGETQYF. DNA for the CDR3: TGTGTCAGCAGCCCCGTCGGGGAGACCCAGTACTTC.

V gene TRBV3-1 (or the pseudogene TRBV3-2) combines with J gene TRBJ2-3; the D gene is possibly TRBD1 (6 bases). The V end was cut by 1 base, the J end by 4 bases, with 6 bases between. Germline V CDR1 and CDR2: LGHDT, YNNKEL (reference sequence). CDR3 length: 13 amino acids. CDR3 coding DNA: TGTGCCAGCAGCCAAGCAGGGGCAGATACGCAGTATTTT. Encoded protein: CASSQAGADTQYF.

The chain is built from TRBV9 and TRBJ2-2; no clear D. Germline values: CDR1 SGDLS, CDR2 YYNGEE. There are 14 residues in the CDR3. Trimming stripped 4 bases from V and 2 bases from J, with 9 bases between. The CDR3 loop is CASSTPSNTGELFF. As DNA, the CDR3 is TGTGCCAGCAGCACACCTAGTAACACCGGGGAGCTGTTTTTT.

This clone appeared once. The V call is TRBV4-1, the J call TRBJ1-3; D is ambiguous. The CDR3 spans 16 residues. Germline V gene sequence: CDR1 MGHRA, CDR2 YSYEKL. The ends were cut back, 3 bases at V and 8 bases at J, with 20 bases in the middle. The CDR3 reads CASSQFQTPPADTIYF. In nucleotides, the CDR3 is TGCGCCAGCAGCCAGTTTCAGACGCCTCCCGCGGACACCATATATTTT.

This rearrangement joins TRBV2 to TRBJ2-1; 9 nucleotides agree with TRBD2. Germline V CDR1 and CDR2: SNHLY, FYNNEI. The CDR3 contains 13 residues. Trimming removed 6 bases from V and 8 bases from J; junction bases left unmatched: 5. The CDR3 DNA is TGTGCCAGCAGCCTAGCGGGGTCTTATGAGCAGTTCTTC. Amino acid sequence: CASSLAGSYEQFF. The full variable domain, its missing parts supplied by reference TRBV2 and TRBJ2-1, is EPEVTQTPSHQVTQMGQEVILRCVPISNHLYFYWYRQILGQKVEFLVSFYNNEISEKSEIFDDQFSVERPDGSNFTLKIRSTKLEDSAMYFCASSLAGSYEQFFGPGTRLTVL.